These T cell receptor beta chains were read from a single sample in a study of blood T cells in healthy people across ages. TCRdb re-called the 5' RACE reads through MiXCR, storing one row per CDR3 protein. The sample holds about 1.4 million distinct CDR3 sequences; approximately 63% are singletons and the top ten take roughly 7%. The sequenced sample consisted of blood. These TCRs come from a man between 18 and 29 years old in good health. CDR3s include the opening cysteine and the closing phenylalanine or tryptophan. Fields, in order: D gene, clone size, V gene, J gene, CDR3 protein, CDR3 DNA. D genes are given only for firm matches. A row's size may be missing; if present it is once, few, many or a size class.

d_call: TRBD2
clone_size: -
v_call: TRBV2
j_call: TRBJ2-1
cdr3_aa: CASSHTTSGGAFSYNEQFF
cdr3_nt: TGTGCCAGCAGTCATACGACTAGCGGGGGGGCCTTCTCCTACAATGAGCAGTTCTTC

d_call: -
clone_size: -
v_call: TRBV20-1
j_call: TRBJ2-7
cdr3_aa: CSARGGDSYEQYF
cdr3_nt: TGCAGTGCTAGAGGGGGTGACTCCTACGAGCAGTACTTC

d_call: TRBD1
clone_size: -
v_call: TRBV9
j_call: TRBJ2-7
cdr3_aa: CASSEGTGQGYEQYF
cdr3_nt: TGTGCCAGCAGCGAGGGGACAGGCCAGGGTTACGAGCAGTACTTC

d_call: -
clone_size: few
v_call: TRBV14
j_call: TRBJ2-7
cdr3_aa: CASSPRGQLDEQYF
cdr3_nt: TGTGCCAGCAGCCCTCGGGGACAACTGGACGAGCAGTACTTC

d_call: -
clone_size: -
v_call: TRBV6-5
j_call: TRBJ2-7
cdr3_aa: CASSYLGADEQYF
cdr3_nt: TGTGCCAGCAGTTATTTGGGGGCAGACGAGCAGTACTTC

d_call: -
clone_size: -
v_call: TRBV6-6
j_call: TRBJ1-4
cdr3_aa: CASSDVQGNEKLFF
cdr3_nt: TGTGCCAGCAGTGACGTACAGGGAAACGAAAAACTGTTTTTT

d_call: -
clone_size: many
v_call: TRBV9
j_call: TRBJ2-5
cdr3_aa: CASSGGTHQETQYF
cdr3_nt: TGTGCCAGCAGCGGAGGGACTCATCAAGAGACCCAGTACTTC

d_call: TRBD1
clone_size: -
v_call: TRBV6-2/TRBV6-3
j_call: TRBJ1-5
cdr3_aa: CASGEDRATYSNQPQHF
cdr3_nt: TGTGCCAGCGGTGAGGACAGGGCTACTTATAGCAATCAGCCCCAGCATTTT

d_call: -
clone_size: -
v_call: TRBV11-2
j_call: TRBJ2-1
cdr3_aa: CASSLEGTGLVNEQFF
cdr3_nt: TGTGCCAGCAGCTTAGAGGGAACAGGGCTTGTCAATGAGCAGTTCTTC

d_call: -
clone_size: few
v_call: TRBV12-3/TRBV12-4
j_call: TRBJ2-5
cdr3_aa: CASIAAKETQYF
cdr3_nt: TGTGCCAGCATAGCGGCTAAAGAGACCCAGTACTTC

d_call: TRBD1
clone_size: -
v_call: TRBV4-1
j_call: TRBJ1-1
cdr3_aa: CASSQVGQGDTEAFF
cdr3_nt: TGCGCCAGCAGCCAGGTCGGACAGGGGGACACTGAAGCTTTCTTT

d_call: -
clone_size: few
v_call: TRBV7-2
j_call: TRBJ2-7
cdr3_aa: CASSFRGMVYEQYF
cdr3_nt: TGTGCCAGCAGCTTCCGAGGGATGGTGTACGAGCAGTACTTC

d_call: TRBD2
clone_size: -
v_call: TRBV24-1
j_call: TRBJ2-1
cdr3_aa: CATSDLPGLATDGSYNEQFF
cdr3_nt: TGTGCCACCAGTGATTTGCCGGGACTAGCGACCGACGGGTCCTACAATGAGCAGTTCTTC

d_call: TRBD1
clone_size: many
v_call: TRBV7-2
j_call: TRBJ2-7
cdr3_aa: CASSPRQGAREQYF
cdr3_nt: TGTGCCAGCAGCCCCCGACAGGGGGCGCGTGAGCAGTACTTC

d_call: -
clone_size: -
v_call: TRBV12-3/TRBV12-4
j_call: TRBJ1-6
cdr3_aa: CASSMRPRLYNSPLHF
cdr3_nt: TGTGCCAGCAGCATGCGCCCTAGATTGTATAATTCACCCCTCCACTTT

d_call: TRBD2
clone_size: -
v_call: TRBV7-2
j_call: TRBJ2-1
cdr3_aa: CASSLVGGGLKDEQFF
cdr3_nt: TGTGCCAGCAGCTTAGTGGGCGGGGGGCTTAAAGATGAGCAGTTCTTC

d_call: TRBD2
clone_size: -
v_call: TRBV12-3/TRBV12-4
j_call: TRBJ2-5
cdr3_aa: CASSSRLAEIQETQYF
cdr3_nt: TGTGCCAGCAGTTCAAGACTAGCGGAAATCCAAGAGACCCAGTACTTC

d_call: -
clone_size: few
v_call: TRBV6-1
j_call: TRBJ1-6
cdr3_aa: CASREQKTYNSPLHF
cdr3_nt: TGTGCCAGCAGAGAACAGAAAACCTATAATTCACCCCTCCACTTT

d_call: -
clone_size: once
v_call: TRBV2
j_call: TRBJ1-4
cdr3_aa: CASSEFSYEKLFF
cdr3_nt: TGTGCCAGCAGTGAATTCAGCTACGAAAAACTGTTTTTT

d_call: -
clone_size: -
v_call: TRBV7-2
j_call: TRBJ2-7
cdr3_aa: CASSLVRQGRSYEQYF
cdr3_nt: TGTGCCAGCAGCTTAGTAAGGCAGGGGAGATCCTACGAGCAGTACTTC

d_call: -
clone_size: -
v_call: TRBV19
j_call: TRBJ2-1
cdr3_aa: CASSMVRDNEQFF
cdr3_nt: TGTGCCAGTAGTATGGTTCGGGACAATGAGCAGTTCTTC

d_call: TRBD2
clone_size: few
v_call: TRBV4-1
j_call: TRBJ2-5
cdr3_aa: CASSHVAPFGGRAGEETQYF
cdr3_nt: TGCGCCAGCAGCCATGTGGCCCCCTTCGGCGGGAGGGCCGGAGAAGAGACCCAGTACTTC

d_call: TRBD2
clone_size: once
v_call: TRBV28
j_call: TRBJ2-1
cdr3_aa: CALSSGPYNEQFF
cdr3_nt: TGTGCCCTGTCTAGCGGACCCTACAATGAGCAGTTCTTC

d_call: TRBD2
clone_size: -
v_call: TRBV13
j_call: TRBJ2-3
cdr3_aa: CASSPLTSGSVADTQYF
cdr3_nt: TGTGCCAGCAGTCCCCTAACTAGCGGGAGTGTCGCAGATACGCAGTATTTT

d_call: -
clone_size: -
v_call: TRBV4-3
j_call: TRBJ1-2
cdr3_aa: CASSQARADNGYTF
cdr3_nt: TGCGCCAGCAGCCAAGCGAGGGCGGATAATGGCTACACCTTC

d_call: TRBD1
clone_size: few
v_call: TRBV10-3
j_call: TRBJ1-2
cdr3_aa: CAISESEQGGRGYTF
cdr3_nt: TGTGCCATCAGTGAGTCCGAACAGGGGGGAAGAGGCTACACCTTC

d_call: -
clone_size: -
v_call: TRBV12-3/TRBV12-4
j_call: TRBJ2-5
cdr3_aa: CASSFGVGTQYF
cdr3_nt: TGTGCCAGCAGTTTCGGAGTGGGGACCCAGTACTTC

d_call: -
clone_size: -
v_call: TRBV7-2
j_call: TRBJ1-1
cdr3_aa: CASRIQLNTEAFF
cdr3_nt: TGTGCCAGCAGAATACAGTTGAACACTGAAGCTTTCTTT

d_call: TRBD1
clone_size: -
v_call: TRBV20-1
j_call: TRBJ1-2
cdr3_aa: CSAGPGQGKGYTF
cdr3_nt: TGCAGTGCGGGACCGGGACAGGGAAAAGGCTACACCTTC

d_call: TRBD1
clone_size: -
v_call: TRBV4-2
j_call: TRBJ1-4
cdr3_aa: CASSRTEGTGEKLFF
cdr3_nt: TGTGCCAGCAGCCGGACAGAGGGGACAGGGGAAAAACTGTTTTTT

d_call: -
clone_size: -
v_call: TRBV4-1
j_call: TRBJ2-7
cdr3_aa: CASSQAPLVGEQYF
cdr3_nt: TGCGCCAGCAGCCAAGCCCCTTTGGTCGGCGAGCAGTACTTC

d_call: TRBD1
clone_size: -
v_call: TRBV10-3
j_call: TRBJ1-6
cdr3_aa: CAISGAGGSSPLHF
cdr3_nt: TGTGCCATCAGTGGTGCAGGGGGCTCGTCACCCCTCCACTTT

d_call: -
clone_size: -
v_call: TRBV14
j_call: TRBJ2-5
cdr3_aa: CASSKGPSYNEQYF
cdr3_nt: TGTGCCAGCAGCAAAGGTCCCAGCTACAATGAGCAGTACTTC

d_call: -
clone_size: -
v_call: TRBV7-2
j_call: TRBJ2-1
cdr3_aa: CASSLGLLINEQFF
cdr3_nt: TGTGCCAGCAGCTTGGGCTTACTGATCAATGAGCAGTTCTTC

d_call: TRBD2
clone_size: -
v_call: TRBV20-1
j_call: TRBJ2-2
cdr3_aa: CSARALAGGPGTGELFF
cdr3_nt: TGCAGTGCTAGAGCACTAGCGGGAGGGCCGGGCACCGGGGAGCTGTTTTTT

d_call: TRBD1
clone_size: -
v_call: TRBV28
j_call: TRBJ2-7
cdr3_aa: CASSPEDRLRDEQYF
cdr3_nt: TGTGCCAGCAGTCCCGAGGACAGGCTGAGGGATGAGCAGTACTTC

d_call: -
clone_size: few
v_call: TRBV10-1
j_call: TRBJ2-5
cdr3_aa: CASSLKVAVQETQYF
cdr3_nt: TGCGCCAGCAGCCTCAAGGTAGCGGTACAAGAGACCCAGTACTTC

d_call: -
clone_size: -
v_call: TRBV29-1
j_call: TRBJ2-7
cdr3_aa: CSVRQGSDGEQYF
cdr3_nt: TGCAGCGTAAGGCAGGGGAGCGACGGCGAGCAGTACTTC

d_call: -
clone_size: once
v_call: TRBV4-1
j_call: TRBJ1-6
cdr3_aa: CASSQVIERINSPLHF
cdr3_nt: TGCGCCAGCAGCCAAGTCATCGAACGGATTAATTCACCCCTCCACTTT

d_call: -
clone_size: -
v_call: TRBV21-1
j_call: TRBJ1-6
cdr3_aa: CASTGWASRLNSPLHF
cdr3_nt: TGTGCCAGCACCGGATGGGCCAGCCGTCTCAATTCACCCCTCCACTTT

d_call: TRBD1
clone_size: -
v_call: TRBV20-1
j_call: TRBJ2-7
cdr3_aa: CSAGLQGAYEQYF
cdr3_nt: TGCAGTGCTGGCCTGCAGGGGGCGTACGAGCAGTACTTC

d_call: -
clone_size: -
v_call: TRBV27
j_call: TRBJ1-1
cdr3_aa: CASSLLTTSEAFF
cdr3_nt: TGTGCCAGCAGTTTACTGACGACCTCTGAAGCTTTCTTT

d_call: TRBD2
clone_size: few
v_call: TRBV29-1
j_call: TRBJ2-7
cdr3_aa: CSVIGLAGGSYEQYF
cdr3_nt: TGCAGCGTTATAGGACTAGCGGGGGGCTCCTACGAGCAGTACTTC